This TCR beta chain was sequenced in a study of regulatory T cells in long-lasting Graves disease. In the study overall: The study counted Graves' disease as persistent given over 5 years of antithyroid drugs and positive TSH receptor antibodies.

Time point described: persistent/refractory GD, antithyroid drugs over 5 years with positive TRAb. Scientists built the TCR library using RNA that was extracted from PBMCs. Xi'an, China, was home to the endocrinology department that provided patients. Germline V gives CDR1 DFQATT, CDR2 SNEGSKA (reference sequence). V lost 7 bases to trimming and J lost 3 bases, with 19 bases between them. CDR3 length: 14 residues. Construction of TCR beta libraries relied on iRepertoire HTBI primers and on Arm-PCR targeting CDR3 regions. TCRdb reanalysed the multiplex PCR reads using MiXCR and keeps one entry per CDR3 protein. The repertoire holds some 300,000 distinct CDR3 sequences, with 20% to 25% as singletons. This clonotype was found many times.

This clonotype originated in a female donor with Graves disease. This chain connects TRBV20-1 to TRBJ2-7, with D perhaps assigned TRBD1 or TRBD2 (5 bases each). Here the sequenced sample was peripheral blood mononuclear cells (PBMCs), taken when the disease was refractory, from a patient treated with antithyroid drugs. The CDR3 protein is CSVHSGREIYEQYF. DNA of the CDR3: TGCAGTGTTCACTCCGGCAGGGAGATCTACGAGCAGTACTTC.